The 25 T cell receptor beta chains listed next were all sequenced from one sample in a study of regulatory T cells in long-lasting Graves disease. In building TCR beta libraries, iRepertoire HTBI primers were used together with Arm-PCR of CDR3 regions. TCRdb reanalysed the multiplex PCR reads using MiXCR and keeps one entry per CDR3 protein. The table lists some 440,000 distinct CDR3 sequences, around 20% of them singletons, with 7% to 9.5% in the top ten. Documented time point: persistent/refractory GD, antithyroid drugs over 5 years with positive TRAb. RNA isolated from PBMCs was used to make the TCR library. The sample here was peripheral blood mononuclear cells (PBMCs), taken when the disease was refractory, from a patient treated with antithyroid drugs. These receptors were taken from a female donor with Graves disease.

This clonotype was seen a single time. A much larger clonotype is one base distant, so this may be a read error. In nucleotides, the CDR3 is TGTGCCAGCAGTGAGGTCGGCAGGGGTCGAGAGGAGCAGTACTTC. Its protein is CASSEVGRGREEQYF. This sequence joins TRBV6-1 and TRBJ2-7; perhaps TRBD1 as D (6 bases). This CDR3 comprises 15 residues. The germline V gene encodes CDR1 MNHNS and CDR2 SASEGT. V was clipped by 3 bases and J by 7 bases, with 19 bases between them.

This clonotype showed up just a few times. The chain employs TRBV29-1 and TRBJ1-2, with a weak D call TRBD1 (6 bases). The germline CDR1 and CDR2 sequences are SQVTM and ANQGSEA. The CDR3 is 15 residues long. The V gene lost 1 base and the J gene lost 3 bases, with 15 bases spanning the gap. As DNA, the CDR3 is TGCAGCGTTGAAGCGGTCAGGGGTGGCGACTATGGCTACACCTTC. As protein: CSVEAVRGGDYGYTF.

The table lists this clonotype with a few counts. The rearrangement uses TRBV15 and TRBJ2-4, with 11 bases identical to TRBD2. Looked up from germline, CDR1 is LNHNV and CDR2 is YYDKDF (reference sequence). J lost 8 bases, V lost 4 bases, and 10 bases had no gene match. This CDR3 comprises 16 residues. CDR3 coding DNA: TGTGCCACCAGCATAATAGCGGGAGGGCTGTTGGACATTCAGTACTTC. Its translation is CATSIIAGGLLDIQYF.

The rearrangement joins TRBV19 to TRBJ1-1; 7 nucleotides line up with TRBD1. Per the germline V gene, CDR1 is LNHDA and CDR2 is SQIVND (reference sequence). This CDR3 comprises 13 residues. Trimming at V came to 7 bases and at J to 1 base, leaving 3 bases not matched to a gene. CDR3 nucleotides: TGTGCCAGTAAGGGGACAGAGAACACTGAAGCTTTCTTT. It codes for CASKGTENTEAFF.

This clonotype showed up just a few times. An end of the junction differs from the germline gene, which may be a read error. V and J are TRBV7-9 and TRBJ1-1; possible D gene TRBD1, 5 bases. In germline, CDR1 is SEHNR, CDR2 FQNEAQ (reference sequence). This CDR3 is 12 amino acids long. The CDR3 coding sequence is TGTGCCAGCAGCTCCAGGGTCACTGAAGCTTCCTTT. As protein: CASSSRVTEASF.

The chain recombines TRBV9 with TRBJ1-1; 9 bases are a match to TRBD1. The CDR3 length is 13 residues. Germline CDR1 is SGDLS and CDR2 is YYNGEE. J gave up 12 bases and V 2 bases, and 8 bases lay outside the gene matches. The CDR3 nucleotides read TGTGCCAGCAGCGTTATGGACAGGGGCATACCTTTCTTT. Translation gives CASSVMDRGIPFF.

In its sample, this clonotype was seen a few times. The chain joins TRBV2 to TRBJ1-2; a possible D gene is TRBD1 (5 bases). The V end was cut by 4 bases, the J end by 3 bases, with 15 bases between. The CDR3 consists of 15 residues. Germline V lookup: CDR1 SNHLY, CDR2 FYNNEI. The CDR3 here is CASSAGAGIYYGYTF. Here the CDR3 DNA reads TGTGCCAGCAGTGCTGGGGCGGGAATCTACTATGGCTACACCTTC.

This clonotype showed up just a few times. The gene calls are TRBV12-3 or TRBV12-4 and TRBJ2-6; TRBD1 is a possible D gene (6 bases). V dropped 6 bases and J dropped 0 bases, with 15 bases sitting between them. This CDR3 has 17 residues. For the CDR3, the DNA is TGTGCCAGCAGGAGAGGGGGTTTGAGCTCTGGGGCCAACGTCCTGACTTTC. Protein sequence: CASRRGGLSSGANVLTF.

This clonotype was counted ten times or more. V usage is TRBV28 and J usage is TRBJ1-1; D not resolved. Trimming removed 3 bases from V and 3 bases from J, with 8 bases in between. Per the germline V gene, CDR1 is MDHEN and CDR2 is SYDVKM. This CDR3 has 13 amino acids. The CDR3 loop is CASSFLDDTEAFF. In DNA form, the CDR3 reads TGTGCCAGCAGTTTTCTAGACGACACTGAAGCTTTCTTT.

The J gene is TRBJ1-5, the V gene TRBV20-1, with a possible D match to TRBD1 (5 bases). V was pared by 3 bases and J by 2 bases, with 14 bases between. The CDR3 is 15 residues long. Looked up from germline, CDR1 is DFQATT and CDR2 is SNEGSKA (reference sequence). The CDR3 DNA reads TGCAGTGCTAGCCGGGGGACTGTGGGCAATCAGCCCCAGCATTTT. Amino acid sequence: CSASRGTVGNQPQHF.

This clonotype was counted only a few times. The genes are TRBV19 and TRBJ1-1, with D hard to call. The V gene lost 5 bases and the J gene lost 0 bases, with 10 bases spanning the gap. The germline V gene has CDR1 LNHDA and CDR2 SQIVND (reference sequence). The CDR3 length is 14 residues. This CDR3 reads CASSDSRLNTEAFF. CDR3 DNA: TGTGCCAGTAGTGATTCAAGATTGAACACTGAAGCTTTCTTT.

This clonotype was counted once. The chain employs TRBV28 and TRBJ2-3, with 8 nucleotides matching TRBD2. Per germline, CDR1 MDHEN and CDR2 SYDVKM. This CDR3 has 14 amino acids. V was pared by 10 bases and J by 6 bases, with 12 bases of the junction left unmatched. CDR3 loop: CATLGAGGYDTQYF. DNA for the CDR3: TGTGCCACCCTGGGGGCGGGAGGTTACGATACGCAGTATTTT.

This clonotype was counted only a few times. The CDR3 bases are TGTGCCAGCGCTGGATCTAGCGGGAGCCGGGAGACCCAGTACTTC. The encoded protein is CASAGSSGSRETQYF. The genes are TRBV10-3 and TRBJ2-5, with TRBD2 matching over 10 bases. The germline V gene has CDR1 ENHRY and CDR2 SYGVKD. The V and J ends lost 10 bases and 5 bases, in that order; junction bases with no gene match: 13. The CDR3 totals 15 residues.

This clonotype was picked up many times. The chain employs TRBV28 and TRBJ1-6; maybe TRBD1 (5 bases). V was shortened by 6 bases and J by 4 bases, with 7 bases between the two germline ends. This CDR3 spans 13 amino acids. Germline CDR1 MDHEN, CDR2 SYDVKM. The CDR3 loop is CASRTVYNSPLHF. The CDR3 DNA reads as TGTGCCAGCAGGACAGTATATAATTCACCCCTCCACTTT.

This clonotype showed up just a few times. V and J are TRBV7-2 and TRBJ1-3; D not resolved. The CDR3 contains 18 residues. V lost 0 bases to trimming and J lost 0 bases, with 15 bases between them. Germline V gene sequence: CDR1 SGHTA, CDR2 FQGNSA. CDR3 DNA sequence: TGTGCCAGCAGCTTAGCCTCTTTTGAGGCGAGCTCTGGAAACACCATATATTTT. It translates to CASSLASFEASSGNTIYF.

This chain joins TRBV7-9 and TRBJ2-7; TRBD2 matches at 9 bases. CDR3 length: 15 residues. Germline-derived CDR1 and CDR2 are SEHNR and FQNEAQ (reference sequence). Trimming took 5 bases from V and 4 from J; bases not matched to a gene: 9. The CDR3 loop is CASSQKGLAVYEQYF. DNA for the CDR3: TGTGCCAGCAGCCAAAAGGGACTAGCAGTTTACGAGCAGTACTTC.

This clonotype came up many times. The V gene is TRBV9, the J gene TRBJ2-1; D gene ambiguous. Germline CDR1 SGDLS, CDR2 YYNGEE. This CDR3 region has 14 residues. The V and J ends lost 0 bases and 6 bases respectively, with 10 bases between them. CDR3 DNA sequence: TGTGCCAGCAGCGTAGCCCGGCAGATCAATGAGCAGTTCTTC. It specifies CASSVARQINEQFF.

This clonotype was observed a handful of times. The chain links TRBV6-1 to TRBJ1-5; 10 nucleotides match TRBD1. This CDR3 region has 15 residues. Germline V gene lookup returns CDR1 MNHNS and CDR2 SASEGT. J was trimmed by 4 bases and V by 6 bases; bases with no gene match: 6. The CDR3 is CASRWDRGLNQPQHF. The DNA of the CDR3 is TGTGCCAGCAGGTGGGACAGGGGTCTTAATCAGCCCCAGCATTTT.

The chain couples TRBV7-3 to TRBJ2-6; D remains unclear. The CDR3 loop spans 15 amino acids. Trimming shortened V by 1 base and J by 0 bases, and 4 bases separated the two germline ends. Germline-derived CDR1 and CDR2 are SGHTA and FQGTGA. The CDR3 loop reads CASSLMASGANVLTF. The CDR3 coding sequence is TGTGCCAGCAGCTTAATGGCCTCTGGGGCCAACGTCCTGACTTTC.

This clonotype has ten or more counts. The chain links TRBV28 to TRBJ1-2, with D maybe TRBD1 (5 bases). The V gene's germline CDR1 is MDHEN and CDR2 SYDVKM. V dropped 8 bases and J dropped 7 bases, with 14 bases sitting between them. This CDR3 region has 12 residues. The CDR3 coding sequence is TGTGCCAGCCTGATCGGGGGAGGTGGCTACACCTTC. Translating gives CASLIGGGGYTF.

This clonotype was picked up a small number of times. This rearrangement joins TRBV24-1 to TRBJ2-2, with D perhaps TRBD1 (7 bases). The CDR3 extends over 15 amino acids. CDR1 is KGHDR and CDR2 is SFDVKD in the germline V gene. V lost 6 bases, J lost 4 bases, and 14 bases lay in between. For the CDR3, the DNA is TGTGCCACCAGTCCGGGGGACAGAAGCACCGGGGAGCTGTTTTTT. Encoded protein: CATSPGDRSTGELFF.

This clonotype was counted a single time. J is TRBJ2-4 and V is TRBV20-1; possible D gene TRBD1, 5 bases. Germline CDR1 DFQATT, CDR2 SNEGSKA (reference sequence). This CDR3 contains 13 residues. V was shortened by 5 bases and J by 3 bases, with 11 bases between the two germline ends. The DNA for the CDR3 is TGCAGTGCTTCGGACAACCACAAAAACATTCAGTACTTC. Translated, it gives CSASDNHKNIQYF.

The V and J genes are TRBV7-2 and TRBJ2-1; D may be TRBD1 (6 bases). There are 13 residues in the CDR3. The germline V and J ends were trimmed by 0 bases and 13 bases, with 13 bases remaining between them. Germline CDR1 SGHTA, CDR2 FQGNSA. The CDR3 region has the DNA TGTGCCAGCAGCTTAGCGCTTCAGGGGACCCAGTTCTTC. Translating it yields CASSLALQGTQFF.

The CDR3 spells CAISDRGDHQETQYF. CDR3 bases: TGTGCCATCAGTGATAGGGGGGACCACCAAGAGACCCAGTACTTC. V usage is TRBV10-3 and J usage is TRBJ2-5, with D perhaps matching TRBD1 or TRBD2 (6 bases each). Germline values: CDR1 ENHRY, CDR2 SYGVKD. Trimming took off 3 bases at V and 0 bases at J, with 11 bases between the two ends. The CDR3 is 15 residues long.

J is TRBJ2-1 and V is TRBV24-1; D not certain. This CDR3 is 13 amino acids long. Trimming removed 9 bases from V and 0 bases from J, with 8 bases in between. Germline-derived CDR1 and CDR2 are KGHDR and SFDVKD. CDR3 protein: CATHHLSYNEQFF. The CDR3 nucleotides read TGTGCCACCCACCATCTCTCCTACAATGAGCAGTTCTTC.